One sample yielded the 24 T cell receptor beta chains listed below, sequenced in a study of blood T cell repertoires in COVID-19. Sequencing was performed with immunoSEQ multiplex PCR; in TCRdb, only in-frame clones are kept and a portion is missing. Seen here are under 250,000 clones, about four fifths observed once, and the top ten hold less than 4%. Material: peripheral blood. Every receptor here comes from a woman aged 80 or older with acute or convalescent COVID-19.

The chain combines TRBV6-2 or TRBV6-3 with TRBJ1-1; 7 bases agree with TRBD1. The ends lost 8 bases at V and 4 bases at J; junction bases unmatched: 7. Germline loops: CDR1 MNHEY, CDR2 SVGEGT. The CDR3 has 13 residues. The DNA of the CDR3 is TGTGCCAGCCGCCTGGGACAGACCACTGAAGCTTTCTTT. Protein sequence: CASRLGQTTEAFF.

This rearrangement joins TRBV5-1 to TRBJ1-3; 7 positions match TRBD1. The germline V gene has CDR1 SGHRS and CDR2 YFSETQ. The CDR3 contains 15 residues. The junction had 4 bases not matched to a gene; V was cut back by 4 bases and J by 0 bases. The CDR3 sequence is CASSRNRGSGNTIYF. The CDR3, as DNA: TGCGCCAGCAGCAGAAACAGGGGCTCTGGAAACACCATATATTTT. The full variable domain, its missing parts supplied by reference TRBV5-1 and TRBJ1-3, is KAGVTQTPRYLIKTRGQQVTLSCSPISGHRSVSWYQQTPGQGLQFLFEYFSETQRNKGNFPGRFSGRQFSNSRSEMNVSTLELGDSALYLCASSRNRGSGNTIYFGEGSWLTVV.

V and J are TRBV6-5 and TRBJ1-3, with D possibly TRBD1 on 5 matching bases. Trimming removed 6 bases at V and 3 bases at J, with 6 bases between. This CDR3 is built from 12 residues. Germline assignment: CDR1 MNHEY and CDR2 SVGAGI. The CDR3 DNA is TGTGCCAGCAGAGGGGATGGAAACACCATATATTTT. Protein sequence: CASRGDGNTIYF.

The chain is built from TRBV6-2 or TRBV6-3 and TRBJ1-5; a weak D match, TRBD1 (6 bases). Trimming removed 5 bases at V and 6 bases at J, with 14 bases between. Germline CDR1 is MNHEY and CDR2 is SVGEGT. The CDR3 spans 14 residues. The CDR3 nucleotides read TGTGCCAGCAGTGATCAGGGGATCACTCAGCCCCAGCATTTT. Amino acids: CASSDQGITQPQHF.

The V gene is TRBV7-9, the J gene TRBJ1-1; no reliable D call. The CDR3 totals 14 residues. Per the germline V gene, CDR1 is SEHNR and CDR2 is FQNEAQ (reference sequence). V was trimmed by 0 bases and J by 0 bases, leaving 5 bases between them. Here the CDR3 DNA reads TGTGCCAGCAGCTTAGCGAGGTTGAACACTGAAGCTTTCTTT. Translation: CASSLARLNTEAFF.

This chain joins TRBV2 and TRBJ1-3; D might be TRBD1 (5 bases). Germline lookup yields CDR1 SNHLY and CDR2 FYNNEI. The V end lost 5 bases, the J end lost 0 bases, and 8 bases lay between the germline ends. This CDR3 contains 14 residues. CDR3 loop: CASSTGHSGNTIYF. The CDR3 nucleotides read TGTGCCAGCAGTACAGGTCACTCTGGAAACACCATATATTTT.

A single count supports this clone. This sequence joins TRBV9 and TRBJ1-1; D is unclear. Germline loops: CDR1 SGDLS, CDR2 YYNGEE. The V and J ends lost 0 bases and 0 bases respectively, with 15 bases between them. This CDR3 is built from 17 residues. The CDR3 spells CASSVGPGGSMNTEAFF. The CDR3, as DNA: TGTGCCAGCAGCGTAGGGCCAGGCGGGTCAATGAACACTGAAGCTTTCTTT. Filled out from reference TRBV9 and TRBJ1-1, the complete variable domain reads DSGVTQTPKHLITATGQRVTLRCSPRSGDLSVYWYQQSLDQGLQFLIQYYNGEERAKGNILERFSAQQFPDLHSELNLSSLELGDSALYFCASSVGPGGSMNTEAFFGQGTRLTVV.

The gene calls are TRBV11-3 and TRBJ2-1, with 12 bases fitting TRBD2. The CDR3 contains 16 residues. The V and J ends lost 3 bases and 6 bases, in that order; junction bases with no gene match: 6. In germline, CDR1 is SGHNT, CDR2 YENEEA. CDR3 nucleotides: TGTGCCAGCAGCTTCGAGACTAGCGGGGGATTCAATGAGCAGTTCTTC. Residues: CASSFETSGGFNEQFF.

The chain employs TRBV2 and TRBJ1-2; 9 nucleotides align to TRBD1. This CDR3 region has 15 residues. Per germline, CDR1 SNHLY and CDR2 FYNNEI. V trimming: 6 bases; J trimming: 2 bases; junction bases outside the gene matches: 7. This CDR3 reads CASSADRGFNYGYTF. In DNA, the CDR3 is TGTGCCAGCAGCGCCGACAGGGGGTTCAACTATGGCTACACCTTC. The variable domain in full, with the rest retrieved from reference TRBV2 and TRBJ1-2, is EPEVTQTPSHQVTQMGQEVILRCVPISNHLYFYWYRQILGQKVEFLVSFYNNEISEKSEIFDDQFSVERPDGSNFTLKIRSTKLEDSAMYFCASSADRGFNYGYTFGSGTRLTVV.

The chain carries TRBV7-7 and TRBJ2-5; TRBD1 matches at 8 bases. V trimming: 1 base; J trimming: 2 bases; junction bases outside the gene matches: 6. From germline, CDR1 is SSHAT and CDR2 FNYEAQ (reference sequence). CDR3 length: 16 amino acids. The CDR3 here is CASSLGGQALQETQYF. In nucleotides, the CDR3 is TGTGCCAGCAGCTTAGGGGGACAGGCCCTTCAAGAGACCCAGTACTTC. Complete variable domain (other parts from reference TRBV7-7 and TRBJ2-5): GAGVSQSPRYKVTKRGQDVTLRCDPISSHATLYWYQQALGQGPEFLTYFNYEAQPDKSGLPSDRFSAERPEGSISTLTIQRTEQRDSAMYRCASSLGGQALQETQYFGPGTRLLVL.

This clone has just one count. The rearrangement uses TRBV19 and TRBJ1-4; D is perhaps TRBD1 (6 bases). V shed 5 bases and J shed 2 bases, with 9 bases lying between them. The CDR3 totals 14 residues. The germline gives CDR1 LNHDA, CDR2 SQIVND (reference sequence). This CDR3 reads CASSRTVTNEKLFF. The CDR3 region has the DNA TGTGCCAGTAGTCGGACAGTCACTAATGAAAAACTGTTTTTT.

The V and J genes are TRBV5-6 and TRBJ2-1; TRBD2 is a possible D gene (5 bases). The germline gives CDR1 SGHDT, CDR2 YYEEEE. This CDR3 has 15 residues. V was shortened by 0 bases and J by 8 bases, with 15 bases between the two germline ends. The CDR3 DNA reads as TGTGCCAGCAGCTTGGTCGGCGGCACCGGGGATGAGCAGTTCTTC. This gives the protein CASSLVGGTGDEQFF.

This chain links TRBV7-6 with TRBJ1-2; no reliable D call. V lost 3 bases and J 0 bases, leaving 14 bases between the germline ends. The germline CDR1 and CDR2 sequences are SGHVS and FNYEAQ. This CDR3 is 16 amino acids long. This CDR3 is CASSFPSRLPNYGYTF. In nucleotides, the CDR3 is TGTGCCAGCAGCTTCCCCTCTAGGCTCCCTAACTATGGCTACACCTTC. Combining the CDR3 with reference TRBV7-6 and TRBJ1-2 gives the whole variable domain GAGVSQSPRYKVTKRGQDVALRCDPISGHVSLYWYRQALGQGPEFLTYFNYEAQQDKSGLPNDRFSAERPEGSISTLTIQRTEQRDSAMYRCASSFPSRLPNYGYTFGSGTRLTVV.

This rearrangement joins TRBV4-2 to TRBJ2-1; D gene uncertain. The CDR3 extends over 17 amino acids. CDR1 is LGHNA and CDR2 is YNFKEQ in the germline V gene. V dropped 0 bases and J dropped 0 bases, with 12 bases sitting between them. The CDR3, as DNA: TGTGCCAGCAGCCAAGATCAGGCACCTGGCTCCTACAATGAGCAGTTCTTC. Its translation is CASSQDQAPGSYNEQFF.

In DNA form, the CDR3 reads TGTGCCAGCAGTAACAGTCCCCGAGAGCTGTTTTTT. It specifies CASSNSPRELFF. V and J are TRBV2 and TRBJ2-2; D uncertain. This CDR3 is 12 amino acids long. The V and J ends lost 5 bases and 11 bases respectively, with 12 bases between them. Per germline, CDR1 SNHLY and CDR2 FYNNEI.

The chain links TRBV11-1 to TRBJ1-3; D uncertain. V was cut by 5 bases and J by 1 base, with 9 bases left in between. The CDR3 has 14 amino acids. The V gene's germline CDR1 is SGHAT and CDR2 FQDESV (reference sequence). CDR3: CASSLGGSGNTIYF. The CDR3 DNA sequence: TGTGCCAGCAGCCTCGGCGGATCTGGAAACACCATATATTTT.

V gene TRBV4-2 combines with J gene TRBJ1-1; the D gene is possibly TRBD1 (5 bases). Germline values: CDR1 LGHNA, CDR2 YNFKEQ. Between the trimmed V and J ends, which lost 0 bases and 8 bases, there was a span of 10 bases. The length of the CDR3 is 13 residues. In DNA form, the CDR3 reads TGTGCCAGCAGCCAAGATCTCCGGGGGGAAGCTTTCTTT. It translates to CASSQDLRGEAFF.

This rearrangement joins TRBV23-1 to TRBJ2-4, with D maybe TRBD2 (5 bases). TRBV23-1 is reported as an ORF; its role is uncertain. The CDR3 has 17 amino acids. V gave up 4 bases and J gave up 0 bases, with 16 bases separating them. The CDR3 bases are TGCGCCAGCAGTCTATGCGGGCAGAATCTAGCCAAAAACATTCAGTACTTC. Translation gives CASSLCGQNLAKNIQYF.

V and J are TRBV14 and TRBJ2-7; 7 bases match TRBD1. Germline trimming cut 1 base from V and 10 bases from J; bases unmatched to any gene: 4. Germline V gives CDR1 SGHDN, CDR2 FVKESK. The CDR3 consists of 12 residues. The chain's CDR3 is CASSQGQGPQYF. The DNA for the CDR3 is TGTGCCAGCAGCCAAGGACAGGGCCCTCAGTACTTC. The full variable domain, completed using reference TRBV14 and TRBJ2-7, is EAGVTQFPSHSVIEKGQTVTLRCDPISGHDNLYWYRRVMGKEIKFLLHFVKESKQDESGMPNNRFLAERTGGTYSTLKVQPAELEDSGVYFCASSQGQGPQYFGPGTRLTVT.

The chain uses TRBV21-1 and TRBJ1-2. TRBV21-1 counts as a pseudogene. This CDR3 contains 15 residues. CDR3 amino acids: CASSKALAGPHGYTF. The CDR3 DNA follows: TGTGCCAGCAGCAAAGCGCTCGCGGGTCCCCATGGCTACACCTTC.

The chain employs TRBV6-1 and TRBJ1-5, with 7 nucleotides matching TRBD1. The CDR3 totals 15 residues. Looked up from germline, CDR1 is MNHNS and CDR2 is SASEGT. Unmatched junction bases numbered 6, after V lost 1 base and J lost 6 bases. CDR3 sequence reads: CASSEGRGLGQPQHF. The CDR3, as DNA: TGTGCCAGCAGTGAAGGGAGGGGGCTAGGTCAGCCCCAGCATTTT.

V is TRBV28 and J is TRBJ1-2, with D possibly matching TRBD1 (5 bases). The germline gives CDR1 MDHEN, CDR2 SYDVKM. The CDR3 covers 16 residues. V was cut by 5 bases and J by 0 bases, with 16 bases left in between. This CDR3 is CASSPLRDSTNYGYTF. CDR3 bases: TGTGCCAGCAGTCCGCTACGAGACAGTACTAACTATGGCTACACCTTC.

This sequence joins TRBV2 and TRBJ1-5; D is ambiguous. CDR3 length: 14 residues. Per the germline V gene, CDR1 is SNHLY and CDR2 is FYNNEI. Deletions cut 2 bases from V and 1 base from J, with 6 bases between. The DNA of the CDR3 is TGTGCCAGCAGTGAATTGAGGAGCAATCAGCCCCAGCATTTT. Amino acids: CASSELRSNQPQHF. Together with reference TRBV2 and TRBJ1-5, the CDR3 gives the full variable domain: EPEVTQTPSHQVTQMGQEVILRCVPISNHLYFYWYRQILGQKVEFLVSFYNNEISEKSEIFDDQFSVERPDGSNFTLKIRSTKLEDSAMYFCASSELRSNQPQHFGDGTRLSIL.

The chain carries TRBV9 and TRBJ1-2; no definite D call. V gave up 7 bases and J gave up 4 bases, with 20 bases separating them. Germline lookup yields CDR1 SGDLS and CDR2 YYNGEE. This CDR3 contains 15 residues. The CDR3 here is CASHDPDSAPYGYTF. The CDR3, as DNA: TGTGCCAGCCATGACCCGGACTCGGCGCCCTATGGCTACACCTTC.